These 8 T cell receptor beta chains share one sample of origin, sequenced in a study of T cells in localized non-small cell lung cancer. Sequencing used immunoSEQ multiplex PCR; TCRdb keeps in-frame clones, though not all of them. The table records a few thousand clones, approximately 30% of them present only once. The sequenced sample was normal lung tissue next to the tumor, obtained before any cancer treatment. These receptors were taken from a man aged 40-75 years with stage I lung adenocarcinoma.

This chain connects TRBV6-8 to TRBJ1-4; 8 nucleotides agree with TRBD1. The CDR3 covers 14 residues. The germline gives CDR1 MNHGY, CDR2 SAAAGT. V shed 7 bases and J 4 bases; nucleotides not matched to a gene: 5. The CDR3 loop reads CASINRGYNEKLFF. CDR3 sequence (DNA): TGTGCCAGCATTAACAGGGGGTATAATGAAAAACTGTTTTTT.

This clone has a handful of counts. This chain links TRBV11-3 with TRBJ2-1; possibly TRBD2 for D (6 bases). The germline V gene has CDR1 SGHNT and CDR2 YENEEA. Deletions cut 4 bases from V and 7 bases from J, with 20 bases between. The CDR3 has 16 residues. The CDR3 is CASSSPSKGGGNEQFF. DNA of the CDR3: TGTGCCAGCAGCTCCCCGTCAAAGGGAGGCGGGAATGAGCAGTTCTTC.

The gene calls are TRBV12-5 and TRBJ2-2; 9 bases match TRBD1. Germline CDR1 and CDR2: LGHNT and FRNRAP. V lost 5 bases to trimming and J lost 2 bases; unmatched junction nucleotides: 6. The CDR3 length is 16 residues. For the CDR3, the DNA is TGTGCTAGTGGTACCCGGACAGGGGACAACACCGGGGAGCTGTTTTTT. Translation: CASGTRTGDNTGELFF.

This clone has just a few counts. This chain links TRBV9 with TRBJ2-4; 7 nucleotides align to TRBD2. Germline assignment: CDR1 SGDLS and CDR2 YYNGEE. The ends lost 5 bases at V and 6 bases at J; junction bases unmatched: 11. The CDR3 consists of 15 residues. The CDR3 bases are TGTGCCAGCAGTAATACAGCGGGGCTTGGAAACATTCAGTACTTC. Its protein product is CASSNTAGLGNIQYF.

By sample share, this clone is medium-sized. The rearrangement links TRBV11-3 to TRBJ1-2, with 8 bases lining up with TRBD1. V gave up 2 bases and J gave up 3 bases; unmatched junction bases: 2. Germline loops: CDR1 SGHNT, CDR2 YENEEA. This CDR3 contains 14 residues. This CDR3 is CASSLTGGDYGYTF. In nucleotides, the CDR3 is TGTGCCAGCAGCTTAACAGGGGGGGACTATGGCTACACCTTC.

The chain joins TRBV5-1 to TRBJ2-2, with no clear D. The ends were cut back, 0 bases at V and 10 bases at J, with 16 bases in the middle. Looked up from germline, CDR1 is SGHRS and CDR2 is YFSETQ. CDR3 length: 15 amino acids. The CDR3 spells CASSLAAGSLVELFF. The CDR3 coding sequence is TGCGCCAGCAGCTTGGCGGCAGGAAGCCTCGTGGAGCTGTTTTTT.

The V and J genes are TRBV19 and TRBJ2-7; D remains unclear. CDR3 length equals 14 residues. V lost 3 bases to trimming and J lost 0 bases, with 9 bases between them. The germline V gene encodes CDR1 LNHDA and CDR2 SQIVND (reference sequence). The CDR3 region has the DNA TGTGCCAGTAGTATCTATCTTAGCTCCTACGAGCAGTACTTC. This encodes CASSIYLSSYEQYF.

This clone is categorized as medium-sized (0.01 to 0.1%). This CDR3 reads CASSNYGQGNSPLHF. DNA for the CDR3: TGTGCCAGCAGTAATTACGGACAGGGTAATTCACCCCTCCACTTT. The V gene is TRBV6-8, the J gene TRBJ1-6, with 8 positions matching TRBD1. This CDR3 comprises 15 residues. Germline CDR1 MNHGY, CDR2 SAAAGT. Trimming took 5 bases from V and 6 from J; bases not matched to a gene: 6.